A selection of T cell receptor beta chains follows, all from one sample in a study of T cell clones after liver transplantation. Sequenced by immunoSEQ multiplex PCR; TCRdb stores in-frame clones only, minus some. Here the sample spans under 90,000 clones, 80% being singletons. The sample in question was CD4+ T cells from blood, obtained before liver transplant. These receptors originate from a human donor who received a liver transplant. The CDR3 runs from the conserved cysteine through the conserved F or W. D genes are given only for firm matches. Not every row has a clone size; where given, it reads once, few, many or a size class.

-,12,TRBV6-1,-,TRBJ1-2,TGTGCCAGCAGTGAAGAAAGGAATGGCTACACCTTC,CASSEERNGYTF
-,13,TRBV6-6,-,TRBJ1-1,TGTGCCAGCAGTTATAACGGCGCCACTGAAGCTTTCTTT,CASSYNGATEAFF
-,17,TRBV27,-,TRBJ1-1,TGTGCCACCCTTGCCCGTGGACAGACGTTTTTGGACACTGAAGCTTTCTTT,CATLARGQTFLDTEAFF
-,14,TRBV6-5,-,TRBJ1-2,TGTGCCAGCAGTGAAGACAGTTTACTTGATGGCTACACCTTC,CASSEDSLLDGYTF
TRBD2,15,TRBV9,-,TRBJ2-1,TGTGCCAGCAGCGCATCCGGGACTAGCGATTTTGAGCAGTTCTTC,CASSASGTSDFEQFF
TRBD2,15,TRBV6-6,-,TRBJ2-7,TGTGCCAGCAGCAGCCCCAGGACTAGCGGCTACGAGCAGTACTTC,CASSSPRTSGYEQYF
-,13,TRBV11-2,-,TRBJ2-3,TGTGCCAGCAGCTTAGATCTCACAGATACGCAGTATTTT,CASSLDLTDTQYF
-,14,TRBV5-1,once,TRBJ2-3,TGCGCCAGCAGCTTGTTGGAGCCGGCAGATACGCAGTATTTT,CASSLLEPADTQYF
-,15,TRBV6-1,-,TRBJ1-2,TGTGCCAGCACCCTAGGGGCGACCTCCAACTATGGCTACACCTTC,CASTLGATSNYGYTF
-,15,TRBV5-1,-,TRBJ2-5,TGCGCCAGCAGCTACGGACAGGGAGGGGGAGAGACCCAGTACTTC,CASSYGQGGGETQYF
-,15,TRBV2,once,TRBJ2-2,TGTGCCAGCAGTAAACAGGGATTTAAGGCCGGGGAGCTGTTTTTT,CASSKQGFKAGELFF
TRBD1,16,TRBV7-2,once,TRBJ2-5,TGTGCCAGCAGCTTAGAGGCAGGGGGCGGAGGGGAGACCCAGTACTTC,CASSLEAGGGGETQYF
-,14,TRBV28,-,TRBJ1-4,TGTGCCAGCAGTCCGGTTGGGATGGATGAAAAACTGTTTTTT,CASSPVGMDEKLFF
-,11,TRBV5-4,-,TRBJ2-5,TGTGCCAGCAGCTTGAGGGAGACCCAGTACTTC,CASSLRETQYF
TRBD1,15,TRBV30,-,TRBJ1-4,TGTGCCTGGAGCAAGAAGGGGACAGGGAATGAAAAACTGTTTTTT,CAWSKKGTGNEKLFF
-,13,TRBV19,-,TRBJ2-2,TGTGCCAGTAGTATAATTACAGGCGGGGAGCTGTTTTTT,CASSIITGGELFF
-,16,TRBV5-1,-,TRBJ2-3,TGCGCCAGCAGCTTGGTATCAGGGACTCCTGTTAAGACGCAGTATTTT,CASSLVSGTPVKTQYF
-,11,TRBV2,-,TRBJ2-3,TGTGCCAGCAGGAGGGAGGATACGCAGTATTTT,CASRREDTQYF
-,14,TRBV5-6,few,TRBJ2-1,TGTGCCAGCAGCTTGGTTCGGGTCGGGAATGAGCAGTTCTTC,CASSLVRVGNEQFF
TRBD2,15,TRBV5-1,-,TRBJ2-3,TGCGCCAGCAGCTCTGGACTAGCGGGAGGGGATACGCAGTATTTT,CASSSGLAGGDTQYF
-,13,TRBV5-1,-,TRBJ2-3,TGCGCCAGCAGCTTGGGAGAATCCGATACGCAGTATTTT,CASSLGESDTQYF
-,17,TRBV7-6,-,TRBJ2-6,TGTGCCAGCAGCTCTTCCGCAGGCTACTCTGGGGCCAACGTCCTGACTTTC,CASSSSAGYSGANVLTF
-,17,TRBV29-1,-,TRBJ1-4,TGCAGCGTTGGAGGATGGGGACAAGATGCAACTAATGAAAAACTGTTTTTT,CSVGGWGQDATNEKLFF
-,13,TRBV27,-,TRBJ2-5,TGTGCCAGCAGTTTAAGAGTCTCCGAGACCCAGTACTTC,CASSLRVSETQYF
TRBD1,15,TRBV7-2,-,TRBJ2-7,TGTGCCAGCAGCGCCAATGACAGGGTGGACTACGAGCAGTACTTC,CASSANDRVDYEQYF
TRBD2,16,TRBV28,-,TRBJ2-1,TGTGCCAGCAGTCATCAGGGACTAGCGGGATATAATGAGCAGTTCTTC,CASSHQGLAGYNEQFF
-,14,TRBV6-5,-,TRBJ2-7,TGTGCCAGCAGTTATGGTTTAGGGACATACGAGCAGTACTTC,CASSYGLGTYEQYF
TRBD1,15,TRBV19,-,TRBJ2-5,TGTGCCAGTAGTCGCCGACAGGGGGGAGGAGAGACCCAGTACTTC,CASSRRQGGGETQYF
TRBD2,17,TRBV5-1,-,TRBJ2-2,TGCGCCAGCAGCATGCCAGGACTAGCGGGGAGAGGCGAGGAGCTGTTTTTT,CASSMPGLAGRGEELFF
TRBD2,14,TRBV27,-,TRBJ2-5,TGTGCCAGCAAGACTAGCGGGAGGGGACAGACCCAGTACTTC,CASKTSGRGQTQYF
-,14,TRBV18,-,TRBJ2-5,TGTGCCAGCTCACCCCTGGACAGCCAAGAGACCCAGTACTTC,CASSPLDSQETQYF
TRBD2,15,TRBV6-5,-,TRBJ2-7,TGTGCCAGCAGTTCGGGACTAGCGGCCTCCTACGAGCAGTACTTC,CASSSGLAASYEQYF
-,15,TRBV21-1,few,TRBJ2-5,TGTGCCAGCCTGAATAGCGGGAGGGGTGGGGAGACCCAGTACTTC,CASLNSGRGGETQYF
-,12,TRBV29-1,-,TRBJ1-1,TGCAGCCATATATACGACAGTACTGAAGCTTTCTTT,CSHIYDSTEAFF
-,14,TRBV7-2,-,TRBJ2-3,TGTGCCAGCAGCCCAGACTACGTTTCCGATACGCAGTATTTT,CASSPDYVSDTQYF
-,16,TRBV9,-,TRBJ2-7,TGTGCCAGCAGCGGCGCGGGGAGCGGCCCCACCGGCGAGCAGTACTTC,CASSGAGSGPTGEQYF
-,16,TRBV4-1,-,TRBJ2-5,TGCGCCAGCAGCCAAGTTCCTAGCGCGTACCAAGAGACCCAGTACTTC,CASSQVPSAYQETQYF
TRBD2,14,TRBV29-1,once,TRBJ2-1,TGCAGCGTTGTGAGGAATAGCGGGAGAAATGAGCAGTTCTTC,CSVVRNSGRNEQFF
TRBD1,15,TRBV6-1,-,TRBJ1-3,TGTGCCAGCAGTGAACAGGGGGCGTTTGGAAACACCATATATTTT,CASSEQGAFGNTIYF
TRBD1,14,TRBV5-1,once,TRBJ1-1,TGCGCCAGCGGCGAACAGGGGGGAAACACTGAAGCTTTCTTT,CASGEQGGNTEAFF
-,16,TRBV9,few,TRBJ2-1,TGTGCCAGCAGCGTAGGGGGTTTCGGTGTCTTCGATGAGCAGTTCTTC,CASSVGGFGVFDEQFF
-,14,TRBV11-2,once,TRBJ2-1,TGTGCCAGCAGCTTGAGCCTAGCCTACAATGAGCAGTTCTTC,CASSLSLAYNEQFF
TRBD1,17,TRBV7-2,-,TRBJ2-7,TGTGCCAGCAGCTTAGCTGGGACAGGGGGCGCCTCCTACGAGCAGTACTTC,CASSLAGTGGASYEQYF
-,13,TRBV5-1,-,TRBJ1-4,TGCGCCAGCAGAGAGGGGTTGAATGAAAAACTGTTTTTT,CASREGLNEKLFF
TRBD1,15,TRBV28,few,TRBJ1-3,TGTGCCAGCAGTGGGTACAGGGGGCCTGGAAACACCATATATTTT,CASSGYRGPGNTIYF
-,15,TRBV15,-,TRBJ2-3,TGTGCCACCAGCAGAGATCCCGGGGAGGCAGATACGCAGTATTTT,CATSRDPGEADTQYF
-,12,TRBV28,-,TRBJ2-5,TGTGCCAGCAGTTTTAGAGTGGAGACCCAGTACTTC,CASSFRVETQYF
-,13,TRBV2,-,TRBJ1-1,TGTGCCAGCAGTTCGACAGCCGGGGTTGAAGCTTTCTTT,CASSSTAGVEAFF
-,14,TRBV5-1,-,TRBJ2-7,TGCGCCAGCAGCGCCCAGCCGGGGGTTTTCGAGCAGTACTTC,CASSAQPGVFEQYF
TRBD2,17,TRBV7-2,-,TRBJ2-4,TGTGCCAGCAGCTTAGACGGGGCGGGAGGGCCCGGAAACATTCAGTACTTC,CASSLDGAGGPGNIQYF
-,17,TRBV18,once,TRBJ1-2,TGTGCCAGCTCACCACCTGGAACCGCAGGAAGCCTCCTTGGCTACACCTTC,CASSPPGTAGSLLGYTF